These T cell receptor beta chains were read from a single sample in a study of human T cells and chemical hapten exposure. TCRdb reprocessed the RACE reads with MiXCR, giving one entry per CDR3 protein. Among some 200,000 distinct CDR3 sequences listed, around 30% were seen once. The sample in question was whole blood, obtained in connection with sensitization to the hapten diphenylcyclopropenone (DPC). The receptors were sampled from a woman in her 30s with alopecia areata. Some clones in this sample may be carry-over from other donors' samples. Each CDR3 is given with its conserved first and last residue. D genes are given only for firm matches. Clone size appears in some rows only: once, few, many, or a class for an expanded clone.

length: 13; size: .; D: .; V: TRBV20-1; J: TRBJ1-5; DNA: TGCAGTGCTAGGGGGGGTTACAATCAGCCCCAGCATTTT; CDR3: CSARGGYNQPQHF
length: 14; size: few; D: TRBD2; V: TRBV29-1; J: TRBJ2-7; DNA: TGCAGCGTGGAGGGACTAGCGGGAGCCGACGAGCAGTACTTC; CDR3: CSVEGLAGADEQYF
length: 13; size: .; D: .; V: TRBV28; J: TRBJ2-3; DNA: TGTGCCAGCCTCGAGGGGCGGGCAGATACGCAGTATTTT; CDR3: CASLEGRADTQYF
length: 15; size: .; D: TRBD1; V: TRBV3-1; J: TRBJ2-7; DNA: TGTGCCAGCCGCAGGTCCGCGGACAGGGCGGGGGAGCAGTACTTC; CDR3: CASRRSADRAGEQYF
length: 14; size: .; D: .; V: TRBV7-6; J: TRBJ2-5; DNA: TGTGCCAGCAGCTTAGGGGGGACGAAAGAGACCCAGTACTTC; CDR3: CASSLGGTKETQYF
length: 11; size: few; D: .; V: TRBV2; J: TRBJ1-2; DNA: TGTGCCAGCAGGGACGCGGGGGGCTACACCTTC; CDR3: CASRDAGGYTF
length: 18; size: .; D: .; V: TRBV28; J: TRBJ2-2; DNA: TGTGCCAGCAGCAAAAGGGGAGGGGGGCCTCGGAACACCGGGGAGCTGTTTTTT; CDR3: CASSKRGGGPRNTGELFF
length: 13; size: .; D: .; V: TRBV30; J: TRBJ2-5; DNA: TGTGCCTGGAGTCGAGGCAGCCAAGAGACCCAGTACTTC; CDR3: CAWSRGSQETQYF
length: 17; size: .; D: TRBD1; V: TRBV7-2; J: TRBJ1-1; DNA: TGTGCCAGCAGCTTTACGGAGGGGGCGTGGCTGGGCACTGAAGCTTTCTTT; CDR3: CASSFTEGAWLGTEAFF
length: 16; size: few; D: TRBD1; V: TRBV20-1; J: TRBJ1-2; DNA: TGCAGTGCTACTCGAGAGGACAGGTGGCGGGTGTATGGCTACACCTTC; CDR3: CSATREDRWRVYGYTF
length: 18; size: .; D: .; V: TRBV19; J: TRBJ2-1; DNA: TGTGCCAGTAGTATTCCCTTAGCCGGCGGCGGTTTCTACAATGAGCAGTTCTTC; CDR3: CASSIPLAGGGFYNEQFF
length: 13; size: .; D: TRBD1; V: TRBV29-1; J: TRBJ2-7; DNA: TGCAGCGTTGCCGGACAGGGGCCCTACGAGCAGTACTTC; CDR3: CSVAGQGPYEQYF
length: 15; size: .; D: .; V: TRBV28; J: TRBJ2-3; DNA: TGTGCCAGCAGCCCCCGGGAAGGTTGGGCAGATACGCAGTATTTT; CDR3: CASSPREGWADTQYF
length: 15; size: few; D: .; V: TRBV3-1; J: TRBJ2-1; DNA: TGTGCCAGCAGCCAACCCCAGGGACGTAGTAATGAGCAGTTCTTC; CDR3: CASSQPQGRSNEQFF
length: 14; size: .; D: .; V: TRBV20-1; J: TRBJ1-4; DNA: TGCAGTGCGTACAGGGAATCCACTAATGAAAAACTGTTTTTT; CDR3: CSAYRESTNEKLFF
length: 18; size: .; D: TRBD1; V: TRBV4-3; J: TRBJ1-4; DNA: TGCGCCAGCAGCCAAGTCCCGGGACAGGGGGGTACTAATGAAAAACTGTTTTTT; CDR3: CASSQVPGQGGTNEKLFF
length: 15; size: few; D: TRBD1; V: TRBV29-1; J: TRBJ1-1; DNA: TGCAGCGTAGGTGGACAGGGGGTAATTCGCACTGAAGCTTTCTTT; CDR3: CSVGGQGVIRTEAFF
length: 13; size: .; D: .; V: TRBV29-1; J: TRBJ2-1; DNA: TGCAGCGTAACTGGAAGAGTCTACAATGAGCAGTTCTTC; CDR3: CSVTGRVYNEQFF
length: 9; size: .; D: .; V: TRBV29-1; J: TRBJ2-1; DNA: TGCAGCGGAGGTAATGAGCAGTTCTTC; CDR3: CSGGNEQFF
length: 14; size: .; D: .; V: TRBV6-2/TRBV6-3; J: TRBJ2-7; DNA: TGTGCCAGCAGTTACTCGTGGAGCAGCTACGAGCAGTACTTC; CDR3: CASSYSWSSYEQYF
length: 13; size: few; D: TRBD1; V: TRBV7-3; J: TRBJ1-1; DNA: TGTGCCAGCAGCACCCGACAGGGCGGTGAAGCTTTCTTT; CDR3: CASSTRQGGEAFF
length: 14; size: .; D: .; V: TRBV28; J: TRBJ1-6; DNA: TGTGCCAGCACAAGGGACGGTGACAATTCACCCCTCCACTTT; CDR3: CASTRDGDNSPLHF
length: 11; size: few; D: TRBD1; V: TRBV2; J: TRBJ2-1; DNA: TGTGCCAGCACATCGACAGGGCGTGGGTTCTTC; CDR3: CASTSTGRGFF
length: 14; size: few; D: .; V: TRBV28; J: TRBJ1-2; DNA: TGTGCCAGCAGCCAACAGGGCCGCGGCTATGGCTACACCTTC; CDR3: CASSQQGRGYGYTF
length: 13; size: few; D: .; V: TRBV5-1; J: TRBJ1-5; DNA: TGCGCCAGCAGCCAGGCTCCCAATCAGCCCCAGCATTTT; CDR3: CASSQAPNQPQHF
length: 13; size: few; D: .; V: TRBV10-3; J: TRBJ2-1; DNA: TGTGCCATCAGCCTTGGGAAGGAAAATGAGCAGTTCTTC; CDR3: CAISLGKENEQFF
length: 13; size: .; D: TRBD2; V: TRBV20-1; J: TRBJ2-2; DNA: TGCAGTGGACTAGCGGAGAACACCGGGGAGCTGTTTTTT; CDR3: CSGLAENTGELFF
length: 12; size: .; D: TRBD1; V: TRBV29-1; J: TRBJ1-2; DNA: TGCAGCGTTGAAGATCTTCAGGGGGCATGCACCTTC; CDR3: CSVEDLQGACTF
length: 11; size: .; D: .; V: TRBV6-2/TRBV6-3; J: TRBJ2-2; DNA: TGTGCCAGCAGTACCACCGGGGAGCTGTTTTTT; CDR3: CASSTTGELFF
length: 13; size: .; D: TRBD1; V: TRBV29-1; J: TRBJ2-1; DNA: TGCAGCGTTGAGGGACAGGGGCACAATGAGCAGTTCTTC; CDR3: CSVEGQGHNEQFF
length: 15; size: .; D: TRBD1; V: TRBV5-1; J: TRBJ1-1; DNA: TGCGCCAGCAGCTTGACTACAGGGGGCAACACTGAAGCTTTCTTT; CDR3: CASSLTTGGNTEAFF
length: 17; size: .; D: .; V: TRBV18; J: TRBJ1-3; DNA: TGTGCCAGCTCACTCCAAGACATCGGACAGTCTGGAAACACCATATATTTT; CDR3: CASSLQDIGQSGNTIYF
length: 15; size: .; D: .; V: TRBV29-1; J: TRBJ2-1; DNA: TGCAGCGTTGAAGATTGGCAGGGGAACTACAATGAGCAGTTCTTC; CDR3: CSVEDWQGNYNEQFF
length: 15; size: few; D: TRBD1; V: TRBV30; J: TRBJ2-1; DNA: TGTGCCTGGAGTGAACGGGACAGGGGGCCTTATGAGCAGTTCTTC; CDR3: CAWSERDRGPYEQFF
length: 15; size: .; D: .; V: TRBV28; J: TRBJ2-7; DNA: TGTGCCACCGCCCTTCGGAGGGCCCTTGAAGGGGAGCAGTACTTC; CDR3: CATALRRALEGEQYF
length: 11; size: .; D: .; V: TRBV28; J: TRBJ2-5; DNA: TGTGCCAGCAGTTCAGAAGGGACCCAGTACTTC; CDR3: CASSSEGTQYF
length: 12; size: .; D: .; V: TRBV19; J: TRBJ1-2; DNA: TGTGCCAGTAGTCCTCAGGGCGAGGGCTACACCTTC; CDR3: CASSPQGEGYTF
length: 13; size: .; D: TRBD1; V: TRBV10-3; J: TRBJ1-2; DNA: TGTGCCATCAGTGGACAGGGGAGTTATGGCTACACCTTC; CDR3: CAISGQGSYGYTF
length: 16; size: few; D: .; V: TRBV29-1; J: TRBJ2-2; DNA: TGCAGCGTTGAAGCGGGGACTTCCGTCAACACCGGGGAGCTGTTTTTT; CDR3: CSVEAGTSVNTGELFF
length: 15; size: .; D: .; V: TRBV29-1; J: TRBJ1-2; DNA: TGCAGCGTCCCCCGGGCAGGGACCACTAACTATGGCTACACCTTC; CDR3: CSVPRAGTTNYGYTF
length: 18; size: .; D: TRBD2; V: TRBV6-6; J: TRBJ2-4; DNA: TGTGCCAGCAGTCTCGGACTAGAGGTTGGGCAGGCCAAAAACATTCAGTACTTC; CDR3: CASSLGLEVGQAKNIQYF
length: 15; size: .; D: .; V: TRBV11-1; J: TRBJ2-2; DNA: TGTGCCAGCAGCTTAGGACCGGGGAACACCGGGGAGCTGTTTTTT; CDR3: CASSLGPGNTGELFF
length: 15; size: many; D: .; V: TRBV29-1; J: TRBJ2-3; DNA: TGCAGCGTCCCAGTGGGGGGCCTCGTTTCAGATACGCAGTATTTT; CDR3: CSVPVGGLVSDTQYF
length: 14; size: few; D: .; V: TRBV7-2; J: TRBJ2-2; DNA: TGTGCCAGCAGCCCAAGACAGTCCACCGGGGAGCTGTTTTTT; CDR3: CASSPRQSTGELFF
length: 13; size: .; D: .; V: TRBV6-2/TRBV6-3; J: TRBJ1-1; DNA: TGTGCCATCCGGCCCACATCGAACACTGAAGCTTTCTTT; CDR3: CAIRPTSNTEAFF
length: 13; size: few; D: .; V: TRBV7-2; J: TRBJ1-2; DNA: TGTGCCAGCAGCTTAGACGCGGCGGGAGGCTACACCTTC; CDR3: CASSLDAAGGYTF
length: 15; size: few; D: .; V: TRBV19; J: TRBJ2-1; DNA: TGTGCCAGTAGTATAAGACAGAACCGGTACAATGAGCAGTTCTTC; CDR3: CASSIRQNRYNEQFF
length: 15; size: .; D: TRBD2; V: TRBV4-3; J: TRBJ2-1; DNA: TGTGCCAGCAGCTCCCGGCTAGCGGGAGCAGATGAGCAGTTCTTC; CDR3: CASSSRLAGADEQFF
length: 12; size: few; D: TRBD1; V: TRBV27; J: TRBJ1-2; DNA: TGTGCCAGCAGTCCGCGACAGGGCCGCTACACCTTC; CDR3: CASSPRQGRYTF
length: 16; size: once; D: TRBD2; V: TRBV7-9; J: TRBJ2-2; DNA: TGTGCCAGCAGCTTAGTCGTGCTAGCGGGACCCGGGGAGCTGTTTTTT; CDR3: CASSLVVLAGPGELFF